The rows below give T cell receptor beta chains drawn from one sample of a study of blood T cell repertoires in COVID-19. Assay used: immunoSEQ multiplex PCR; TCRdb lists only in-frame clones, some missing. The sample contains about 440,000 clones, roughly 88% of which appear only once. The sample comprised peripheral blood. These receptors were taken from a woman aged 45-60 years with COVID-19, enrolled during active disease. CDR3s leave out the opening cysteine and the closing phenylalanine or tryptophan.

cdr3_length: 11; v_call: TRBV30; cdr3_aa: AWSPVAAYEQY
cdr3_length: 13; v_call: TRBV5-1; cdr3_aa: ASGSSSGASGELF
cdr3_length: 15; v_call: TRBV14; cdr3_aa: ASSQKMPGKMNTEAF
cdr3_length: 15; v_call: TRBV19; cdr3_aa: ASSRRPLSSRVEPQH
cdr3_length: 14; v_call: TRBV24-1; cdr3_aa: ATSALGDRGFDEQF
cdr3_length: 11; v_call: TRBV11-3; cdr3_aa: ASSLEANTEAF
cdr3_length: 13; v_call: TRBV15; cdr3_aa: ATSNPHRNQETQY
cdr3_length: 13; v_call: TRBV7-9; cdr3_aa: ASSPQTSALYEQY
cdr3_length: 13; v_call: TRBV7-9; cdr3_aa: ASSLPTGNIHEQY
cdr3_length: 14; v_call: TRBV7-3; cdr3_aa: ASSLISPGMNTEAF
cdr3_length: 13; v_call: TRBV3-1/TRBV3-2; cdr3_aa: ASSDGTGINEKLF
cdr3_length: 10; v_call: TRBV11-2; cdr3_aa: ASSLGGDEAF
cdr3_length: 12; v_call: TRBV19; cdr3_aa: ASSIVWPGEKLF
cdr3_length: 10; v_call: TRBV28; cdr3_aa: ASSLGGLEAF
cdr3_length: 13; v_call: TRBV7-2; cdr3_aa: ASSSNGGSHYGYT
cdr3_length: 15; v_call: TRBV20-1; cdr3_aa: SASSRFSIAPLRGYT
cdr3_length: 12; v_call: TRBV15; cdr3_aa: ATSREREYTEAF
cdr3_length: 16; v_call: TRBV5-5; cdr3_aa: ASSLASFSTGMNTEAF
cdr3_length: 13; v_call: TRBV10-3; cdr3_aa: AISDPSGGFNEQF
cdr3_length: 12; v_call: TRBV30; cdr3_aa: AWSGTSIYNEQF
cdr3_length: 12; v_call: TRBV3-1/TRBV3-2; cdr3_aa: ASSQGQGYYGYT
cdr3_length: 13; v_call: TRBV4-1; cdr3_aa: ASSQDVLAKNIQY
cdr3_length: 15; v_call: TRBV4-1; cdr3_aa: ASSQDLGGGLMYGYT
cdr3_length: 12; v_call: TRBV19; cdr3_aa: ASSWSGGAGELF
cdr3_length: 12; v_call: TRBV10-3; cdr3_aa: AIKAGGIGQPQH
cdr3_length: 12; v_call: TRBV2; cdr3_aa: ASRSGGAYNEQF
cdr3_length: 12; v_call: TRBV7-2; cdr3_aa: ASSLPGLYNEQF
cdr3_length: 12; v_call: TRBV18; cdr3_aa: ASSAQTGAYEQY
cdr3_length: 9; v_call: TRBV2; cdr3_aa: ASRETGELF
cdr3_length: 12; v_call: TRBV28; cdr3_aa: ASARTGQNTEAF
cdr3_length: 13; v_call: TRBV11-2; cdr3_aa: ASSPTGTGFGELF
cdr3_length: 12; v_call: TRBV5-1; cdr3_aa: ASTPTGNTGELF
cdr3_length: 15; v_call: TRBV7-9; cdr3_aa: ASSLYLSGRDNSPLH
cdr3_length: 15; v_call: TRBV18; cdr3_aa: ASSPSVGQVSTDTQY